A single sample is the source of the 16 T cell receptor beta chains below, sequenced in a study of Tregs in tolerant kidney transplant recipients. The method was immunoSEQ multiplex PCR; TCRdb's version includes in-frame clones alone and lacks a portion of them. The sample holds some 55,000 clones; roughly 85% are singletons and the top ten take 2.1%. This specimen was Tregs from blood, taken before the transplant. Receptor source: a human donor who received a combined kidney and bone marrow transplant.

V gene TRBV5-1 combines with J gene TRBJ2-1, with D possibly being TRBD2 (5 bases). The CDR3 is 15 amino acids. Trimming shortened V by 4 bases and J by 0 bases, and 11 bases separated the two germline ends. Germline V CDR1 and CDR2: SGHRS, YFSETQ. CDR3 coding DNA: TGCGCCAGCAGCCATCCGGGGTCCTCCTACAATGAGCAGTTCTTC. This translates into CASSHPGSSYNEQFF.

The chain has TRBV5-4 and TRBJ1-3; D not resolved. The germline CDR1 and CDR2 sequences are SGHNT and YYREEE (reference sequence). Deletions cut 4 bases from V and 1 base from J, with 12 bases between. The CDR3 extends over 15 amino acids. The CDR3 nucleotides are TGTGCCAGCAGCGGGGATTCAAGATCTGGAAACACCATATATTTT. Amino acid sequence: CASSGDSRSGNTIYF.

This clone was seen once. V is TRBV27 and J is TRBJ2-7, with a weak D call TRBD2 (6 bases). This CDR3 contains 15 residues. CDR1 is MNHEY, CDR2 SMNVEV, per germline (reference sequence). The V and J ends lost 6 bases and 3 bases respectively, with 18 bases between them. The chain's CDR3 is CASSPSGTPYYEQYF. In DNA, the CDR3 is TGTGCCAGCAGCCCCTCCGGGACTCCTTACTACGAGCAGTACTTC.

This chain connects TRBV6-6 to TRBJ2-1, with 9 positions matching TRBD1. Germline V gene data show CDR1 as MNHNY and CDR2 as SVGAGI (reference sequence). V was clipped by 6 bases and J by 9 bases; unmatched bases: 3. CDR3 length equals 12 residues. The CDR3 nucleotides are TGTGCCAGCAGACAGGGGGCGGGTGAGCAGTTCTTC. This sequence encodes CASRQGAGEQFF.

This rearrangement joins TRBV2 to TRBJ1-1; tentative D call: TRBD1 (5 bases). V shed 2 bases and J shed 1 base, with 11 bases lying between them. The CDR3 consists of 15 residues. CDR1 and CDR2 (germline): SNHLY, FYNNEI. The CDR3 loop reads CASSEWRTPNTEAFF. In nucleotides, the CDR3 is TGTGCCAGCAGTGAATGGCGGACACCGAACACTGAAGCTTTCTTT. Supplemented by reference TRBV2 and TRBJ1-1, the full variable domain reads EPEVTQTPSHQVTQMGQEVILRCVPISNHLYFYWYRQILGQKVEFLVSFYNNEISEKSEIFDDQFSVERPDGSNFTLKIRSTKLEDSAMYFCASSEWRTPNTEAFFGQGTRLTVV.

A note on this clone: Other DNA sequences from this sample encode an identical CDR3 as well. The chain uses TRBV5-4 and TRBJ1-4; D perhaps matches TRBD1 (5 bases). In germline, CDR1 is SGHNT, CDR2 YYREEE (reference sequence). This CDR3 has 13 residues. Trimming removed 5 bases from V and 6 bases from J, with 11 bases in between. CDR3 sequence reads: CASRGGVDEKLFF. The DNA for the CDR3 is TGTGCCAGCAGGGGGGGGGTAGATGAAAAACTGTTTTTT.

V usage is TRBV5-1 and J usage is TRBJ2-3; D gene uncertain. CDR1 is SGHRS, CDR2 YFSETQ, per germline. The V gene lost 1 base and the J gene lost 6 bases, with 9 bases spanning the gap. This CDR3 contains 13 residues. The CDR3 reads CASSLSPGDTQYF. The CDR3 DNA reads TGCGCCAGCAGCTTGAGCCCTGGGGATACGCAGTATTTT.

The chain employs TRBV10-1 and TRBJ2-7; D is tentatively TRBD1 or TRBD2 (5 bases each). V lost 4 bases and J 4 bases, leaving 20 bases between the germline ends. Germline lookup yields CDR1 WNHNN and CDR2 SYGVQD (reference sequence). The length of the CDR3 is 16 residues. DNA of the CDR3: TGCGCCAGCAGTGCCTCTAGGGGCGGCGGGTCATACGAGCAGTACTTC. This translates into CASSASRGGGSYEQYF.

The CDR3 reads CASSRGAPFLYEQYF. DNA for the CDR3: TGTGCCAGCAGTAGGGGGGCCCCCTTCCTTTACGAGCAGTACTTC. The J gene is TRBJ2-7, the V gene TRBV6-5; D assignment may be TRBD1 or TRBD2 (6 bases each). Between the trimmed V and J ends, which lost 5 bases and 4 bases, there was a span of 18 bases. This CDR3 is built from 15 residues. CDR1 is MNHEY and CDR2 is SVGAGI in the germline V gene.

In this sample, this clone turned up a few times. This CDR3 reads CAWSKGGNSPLHF. In DNA form, the CDR3 reads TGTGCCTGGAGTAAAGGAGGGAACTCACCCCTCCACTTT. This sequence joins TRBV30 and TRBJ1-6; D ambiguous. With 2 bases removed from V and 10 bases from J, the gap between germline ends came to 12 bases. The CDR3 is 13 residues long. CDR1 is GTSNPN and CDR2 is SVGIG in the germline V gene (reference sequence).

The count of this clone is one. The chain uses TRBV6-6 and TRBJ1-2; D is perhaps TRBD1 (6 bases). V was shortened by 3 bases and J by 6 bases, with 17 bases between the two germline ends. The germline V gene has CDR1 MNHNY and CDR2 SVGAGI (reference sequence). This CDR3 is built from 15 residues. In DNA form, the CDR3 reads TGTGCCAGCAGTTATAAGGGGGGGCGAAAGGATGGCTACACCTTC. Its translation: CASSYKGGRKDGYTF.

Notes on this clone: Other DNA sequences in the same sample also yield this CDR3. V usage is TRBV7-6 and J usage is TRBJ1-4; D unresolved. This CDR3 has 14 amino acids. Germline assignment: CDR1 SGHVS and CDR2 FNYEAQ. Trimming took 1 base from V and 4 from J, leaving 7 bases between them. This chain's CDR3 is CASSLGGFNEKLFF. The CDR3 DNA sequence: TGTGCCAGCAGCTTAGGAGGATTTAATGAAAAACTGTTTTTT.

The CDR3 sequence is CASSPNGRNYGYTF. CDR3 sequence (DNA): TGCGCCAGCAGCCCGAACGGAAGGAACTATGGCTACACCTTC. The rearrangement links TRBV5-1 to TRBJ1-2; D is uncertain. The CDR3 has 14 amino acids. CDR1 and CDR2 (germline): SGHRS, YFSETQ. V was cut by 4 bases and J by 2 bases, with 12 bases left in between.

The chain has TRBV5-1 and TRBJ1-2; D remains unclear. The CDR3 is 17 residues long. The V end was cut by 1 base, the J end by 1 base, with 17 bases between. Germline values: CDR1 SGHRS, CDR2 YFSETQ. This CDR3 is CASSLMAGLVDNYGYTF. CDR3 nucleotides: TGCGCCAGCAGCTTGATGGCCGGACTGGTCGATAACTATGGCTACACCTTC.

This clone was seen only a few times. The V call is TRBV7-2, the J call TRBJ1-2; 8 nucleotides agree with TRBD1. With V trimmed by 7 bases and J by 8 bases, 15 bases remained unmatched. The CDR3 extends over 15 amino acids. Germline loops: CDR1 SGHTA, CDR2 FQGNSA. CDR3 loop: CASTTTGAIPRGYTF. The CDR3 nucleotides are TGTGCCAGCACCACGACAGGGGCGATCCCGCGGGGCTACACCTTC.

This sequence joins TRBV2 and TRBJ1-2; 7 bases map to TRBD1. The germline V gene encodes CDR1 SNHLY and CDR2 FYNNEI. The CDR3 is 14 amino acids. Trimming cost V 6 bases and J 9 bases; bases outside gene matches: 13. The CDR3 region has the DNA TGTGCCAGCAGCTCGACAGGGTTAGAGTATCGCTACACCTTC. Encoded protein: CASSSTGLEYRYTF.